Reported below is one TCR beta chain. This clone came up once. Which antigen it targets is not known. Qualities for individual bases were not recorded, and no much larger clone is one base off. To prepare the library, the immunoSEQ multiplex PCR assay was applied. TCRdb limited this immuneACCESS table to in-frame rearrangements with V and J called. A share of clones is missing; checked studies link under half to unresolved V genes, and the rest is unexplained. Within this sample are over 55,000 clones, with 92% of them counted one time only. The biggest ten clones account for approximately 3% of the sample. These data belong to a study of T cells after somatic rescue of genetic block (dated by TCRdb to the early 2020s). Context from the whole study: What the study looked at was long-term robustness, specifically in a T-cell system that came about through somatic rescue of a genetic block in T-cell development.

The CDR3 has 12 amino acids, counting the end cysteine and phenylalanine. Only the CDR3 region is kept as DNA, spanning 36 bases read in frame from base 1. Reading the germline V gene gives CDR1 SGHTS and CDR2 YDEGEE. V is pared back by 4 bases and J by 4 bases, with 9 bases lying between the germline termini. The sequencing sample was made of peripheral blood mononuclear cells (PBMCs). The TCR comes from a man between 35 and 55 years old. The rearranged chain carries TRBV5-8 and TRBJ2-7; the D region possibly corresponds to TRBD2 (6 bases align). The DNA is TGTGCCAGCAGCCGACGGGGGTACGAGCAGTACTTC. Its protein reads: CASSRRGYEQYF.